The 16 T cell receptor beta chains below come from one sample, sequenced in a study of shared clonotypes between healthy human individuals. The naive CD8 population came from CD45RO-negative cells selected for CCR7, without terminally differentiated effector memory CD45RA+ cells. The table came from immunoSEQ multiplex PCR; TCRdb's copy has only in-frame clones and leaves some out. The profile shows just over 2,000,000 clones, about 95% of them singletons. Sequencing was done on a sample of naive CD8+ T cells sorted from blood. The receptor source for this set is a man aged 18 to 29 in good health.

This chain connects TRBV6-5 to TRBJ1-2; TRBD1 matches at 7 bases. Germline V lookup: CDR1 MNHEY, CDR2 SVGAGI. The V gene end was trimmed by 9 bases and the J gene end by 1 base; junction bases not matched to a gene: 8. This CDR3 is 14 amino acids long. The CDR3 spells CASLTGYYNYGYTF. As DNA, the CDR3 is TGTGCCAGTCTGACAGGGTATTATAACTATGGCTACACCTTC.

The V call is TRBV10-2, the J call TRBJ1-2; 10 bases align to TRBD1. After removal of 10 bases from V and 7 bases from J, the junction contained 9 bases not matched to a gene. CDR3 length equals 13 residues. CDR1 is WSHSY and CDR2 is SAAADI in the germline V gene. In DNA, the CDR3 is TGCGCCACCCGGACAGGGGGGGACCCTGGCTACACCTTC. This encodes CATRTGGDPGYTF.

The J gene is TRBJ1-1, the V gene TRBV5-8; TRBD1 aligns across 9 bases. Germline CDR1 and CDR2: SGHTS and YDEGEE. The length of the CDR3 is 16 residues. The trim removed 1 base at V and 1 base at J, leaving 5 bases unmatched. The CDR3 sequence: CASSLRDRVPNTEAFF. The DNA for the CDR3 is TGTGCCAGCAGCTTGCGGGACAGGGTACCGAACACTGAAGCTTTCTTT.

This chain joins TRBV28 and TRBJ2-7; D tentatively reads TRBD1 or TRBD2 (5 bases each). In germline, CDR1 is MDHEN, CDR2 SYDVKM. CDR3 length: 12 amino acids. Trimming took off 8 bases at V and 2 bases at J, with 10 bases between the two ends. CDR3 nucleotides: TGTGCCAGCGGGGACGGAACCTACGAGCAGTACTTC. Protein sequence: CASGDGTYEQYF.

The chain employs TRBV29-1 and TRBJ2-3; 9 nucleotides agree with TRBD1. Germline V gives CDR1 SQVTM, CDR2 ANQGSEA. This CDR3 is 13 amino acids long. Germline trimming cut 6 bases from V and 0 bases from J; bases unmatched to any gene: 1. DNA for the CDR3: TGCAGCGTAGGGACAGGGAGCACAGATACGCAGTATTTT. It is translated as CSVGTGSTDTQYF.

This clone was detected once. Within the sample, other DNA sequences also encode this same CDR3. The chain employs TRBV6-5 and TRBJ2-3; unclear D gene. CDR3 length equals 14 residues. Germline V gene sequence: CDR1 MNHEY, CDR2 SVGAGI. V dropped 0 bases and J dropped 0 bases, with 4 bases sitting between them. The CDR3 nucleotides are TGTGCCAGCAGTTACTCGGGAAGCACAGATACGCAGTATTTT. Its protein is CASSYSGSTDTQYF.

The chain joins TRBV13 to TRBJ2-5; the D gene is possibly TRBD2 (5 bases). V was cut by 4 bases and J by 5 bases, with 11 bases left in between. This CDR3 contains 13 residues. CDR1 is PRHDT and CDR2 is FYEKMQ in the germline V gene (reference sequence). CDR3 DNA: TGTGCCAGCAGCTCCCTAGCCCTCGAGACCCAGTACTTC. Protein product: CASSSLALETQYF. The full variable domain, in which reference TRBV13 and TRBJ2-5 provide the parts outside the CDR3, is AAGVIQSPRHLIKEKRETATLKCYPIPRHDTVYWYQQGPGQDPQFLISFYEKMQSDKGSIPDRFSAQQFSDYHSELNMSSLELGDSALYFCASSSLALETQYFGPGTRLLVL.

A remark on this clone: The same CDR3 also results from other DNA sequences found in this sample. This chain uses TRBV29-1 with TRBJ2-7; tentative D call: TRBD2 (6 bases). This CDR3 has 13 amino acids. Looked up from germline, CDR1 is SQVTM and CDR2 is ANQGSEA. Trimming removed 1 base from V and 2 bases from J, with 9 bases in between. The CDR3 loop reads CSVEGGATYEQYF. CDR3 coding DNA: TGCAGCGTTGAAGGCGGGGCTACCTACGAGCAGTACTTC.

The CDR3 DNA follows: TGCGCCAGCAGCCAAGTCGGAGGCCCGAGGGAGCAGTACTTC. Its protein is CASSQVGGPREQYF. This chain connects TRBV4-1 to TRBJ2-7; D possibly corresponds to TRBD2 (5 bases). This CDR3 is 14 amino acids long. V was pared by 1 base and J by 7 bases, with 14 bases between. Germline lookup yields CDR1 MGHRA and CDR2 YSYEKL.

The chain uses TRBV6-1 and TRBJ2-3, with D maybe TRBD2 (6 bases). Deletions cut 8 bases from V and 7 bases from J, with 19 bases between. CDR1 and CDR2 (germline): MNHNS, SASEGT. The CDR3 runs 14 residues. CDR3 DNA sequence: TGTGCCAGCGAACAGCGGCGTGGAGGGTATACGCAGTATTTT. Residues: CASEQRRGGYTQYF.

The chain combines TRBV5-6 with TRBJ1-2, with TRBD1 as a possible D gene (5 bases). Trimming took off 1 base at V and 8 bases at J, with 12 bases between the two ends. The CDR3 runs 13 residues. CDR1 and CDR2 from the germline V gene are SGHDT and YYEEEE. The CDR3 is CASSLSTVAGYTF. DNA of the CDR3: TGTGCCAGCAGCTTGTCGACAGTTGCCGGCTACACCTTC.

The chain couples TRBV4-3 to TRBJ2-7; D is uncertain. V was cut by 0 bases and J by 3 bases, with 9 bases left in between. Germline values: CDR1 LGHNA, CDR2 YSLEER. The CDR3 length is 14 residues. CDR3 sequence: CASSQEDPYYEQYF. CDR3 DNA: TGCGCCAGCAGCCAAGAGGATCCGTACTACGAGCAGTACTTC.

The rearrangement joins TRBV7-9 to TRBJ2-5; D may be TRBD1 (5 bases). CDR1 is SEHNR, CDR2 FQNEAQ, per germline (reference sequence). V was cut by 5 bases and J by 1 base, with 14 bases left in between. The CDR3 runs to 15 residues. The CDR3 DNA is TGTGCCAGCAGCGGGATGGTGGGGCCCCAAGAGACCCAGTACTTC. It specifies CASSGMVGPQETQYF. Variable domain in full (rest from reference TRBV7-9 and TRBJ2-5): DTGVSQNPRHKITKRGQNVTFRCDPISEHNRLYWYRQTLGQGPEFLTYFQNEAQLEKSRLLSDRFSAERPKGSFSTLEIQRTEQGDSAMYLCASSGMVGPQETQYFGPGTRLLVL.

On this clone itself: A much larger clonotype is one base distant, so this may be a read error. This sample also contains other DNA sequences that code for the same CDR3. V usage is TRBV9 and J usage is TRBJ2-2; D call uncertain. The germline gives CDR1 SGDLS, CDR2 YYNGEE. CDR3 length equals 14 residues. The V end was cut by 0 bases, the J end by 1 base, with 4 bases between. CDR3 loop: CASSVAGNTGELFF. CDR3 in DNA: TGTGCCAGCAGCGTAGCAGGGAACACCGGGGAGCTGTTTTTT. The full variable domain, rest sourced from reference TRBV9 and TRBJ2-2, is DSGVTQTPKHLITATGQRVTLRCSPRSGDLSVYWYQQSLDQGLQFLIQYYNGEERAKGNILERFSAQQFPDLHSELNLSSLELGDSALYFCASSVAGNTGELFFGEGSRLTVL.

This clone was seen a single time. The chain has TRBV19 and TRBJ2-1; TRBD2 agrees at 10 bases. This CDR3 is 13 amino acids long. The trim removed 5 bases at V and 8 bases at J, leaving 3 bases unmatched. Germline CDR1 reads LNHDA; CDR2 reads SQIVND (reference sequence). CDR3 sequence: CASSDLAGDEQFF. Written as DNA, the CDR3 is TGTGCCAGTAGTGACCTAGCGGGAGATGAGCAGTTCTTC. The full variable domain, rest sourced from reference TRBV19 and TRBJ2-1, is DGGITQSPKYLFRKEGQNVTLSCEQNLNHDAMYWYRQDPGQGLRLIYYSQIVNDFQKGDIAEGYSVSREKKESFPLTVTSAQKNPTAFYLCASSDLAGDEQFFGPGTRLTVL.

V is TRBV4-3 and J is TRBJ1-1; possible D gene TRBD1, 6 bases. The CDR3 is made up of 16 amino acids. Germline V CDR1 and CDR2: LGHNA, YSLEER. Trimming removed 1 base at V and 4 bases at J, with 16 bases between. The CDR3 DNA is TGCGCCAGCAGCCAAGGGGTTCAGGGGAGGGGCACTGAAGCTTTCTTT. Translated: CASSQGVQGRGTEAFF.